Here is one T cell receptor (beta chain) with its context. The sample is drawn from a study of T cell changes during pregnancy in multiple sclerosis. Germline assignment: CDR1 SNHLY and CDR2 FYNNEI. The CDR3 contains 17 residues. V dropped 3 bases and J dropped 1; count of bases not matched to a gene: 3. TCRdb keeps only in-frame clones here, not all; method: immunoSEQ multiplex PCR. In the table there are roughly 17,000 clones, 85% of which are singletons. The source material was CD8+ T cells from peripheral blood mononuclear cells, sampled after pregnancy. This TCR was sampled from a female donor with multiple sclerosis, enrolled in a pregnancy study. The chain has TRBV2 and TRBJ1-4; the match to TRBD1 covers 12 bases. The CDR3 DNA is TGTGCCAGCAGTGACTGGGACAGGGGGCAAACTAATGAAAAACTGTTTTTT. Translating it yields CASSDWDRGQTNEKLFF.